A single sample gave rise to the 26 T cell receptor beta chains below, sequenced in a study of T cell repertoires in cytomegalovirus infection. No antigen is known for these receptors. TCRdb itself ran the reads through MiXCR, one entry per CDR3 protein. The table lists some 800,000 distinct CDR3 sequences, under 35% of them singletons, with roughly 14% in the top ten. The sample in question was cultured CD8+ T cells from PBMCs, obtained from culture after CMV antigen stimulation. All receptors come from a human donor in good health (CMV status not recorded). Some clones in this sample may be carry-over from other donors' samples.

The chain has TRBV5-6 and TRBJ2-5, with D hard to call. From germline, CDR1 is SGHDT and CDR2 YYEEEE. Trimming removed 7 bases from V and 7 bases from J, with 8 bases in between. The CDR3 covers 10 residues. The CDR3, as DNA: TGTGCCAGCGGCCAGGTGACCCAGTACTTC. As protein: CASGQVTQYF.

Many counts were recorded for this clonotype. V is TRBV7-3 and J is TRBJ2-1; 8 positions agree with TRBD1. The germline V gene encodes CDR1 SGHTA and CDR2 FQGTGA. This CDR3 is 14 amino acids long. J was trimmed by 9 bases and V by 5 bases; bases with no gene match: 9. CDR3 nucleotide sequence: TGTGCCAGCAGCGCGGACAGGGCCTCCAGTGAGCAGTTCTTC. It specifies CASSADRASSEQFF. Full variable domain (outside the CDR3, taken from reference TRBV7-3 and TRBJ2-1): GAGVSQTPSNKVTEKGKYVELRCDPISGHTALYWYRQSLGQGPEFLIYFQGTGAADDSGLPNDRFFAVRPEGSVSTLKIQRTERGDSAVYLCASSADRASSEQFFGPGTRLTVL.

The chain carries TRBV2 and TRBJ1-1, with a weak D call TRBD1 (5 bases). The germline gives CDR1 SNHLY, CDR2 FYNNEI. This CDR3 has 13 amino acids. V lost 6 bases and J 8 bases, leaving 16 bases between the germline ends. This CDR3 is CASRTDIYPEAFF. The CDR3 region has the DNA TGTGCCAGCAGGACAGATATTTATCCCGAAGCTTTCTTT.

This clonotype was seen many times. V is TRBV7-8 and J is TRBJ2-2; a possible D gene is TRBD2 (6 bases). The CDR3 is 16 amino acids. Germline V gives CDR1 SGHVS, CDR2 FQNEAQ. The V end lost 3 bases, the J end lost 2 bases, and 13 bases lay between the germline ends. CDR3 amino acids: CASSLRSGVNTGELFF. The CDR3 DNA reads as TGTGCCAGCAGCTTGCGATCGGGGGTCAACACCGGGGAGCTGTTTTTT.

This rearrangement joins TRBV27 to TRBJ2-5; the D gene is possibly TRBD2 (6 bases). CDR1 MNHEY and CDR2 SMNVEV come from the germline V gene (reference sequence). The V and J ends lost 4 bases and 4 bases respectively, with 19 bases between them. This CDR3 is 16 amino acids long. In DNA form, the CDR3 reads TGTGCCAGCAGTTACCTCCCCGGGGGAGGTCGAGAGACCCAGTACTTC. Protein sequence: CASSYLPGGGRETQYF.

The chain recombines TRBV5-5 with TRBJ2-7, with D unclear. CDR3 length equals 15 residues. The ends were cut back, 0 bases at V and 5 bases at J, with 15 bases in the middle. Looked up from germline, CDR1 is SGHKS and CDR2 is YYEKEE (reference sequence). CDR3 sequence reads: CASSLVGDGYDEQYV. For the CDR3, the DNA is TGTGCCAGCAGCTTGGTGGGTGACGGGTACGACGAGCAGTACGTC.

Comment on this clonotype: This sequence may be a read error, since a much larger clone differs from it by one base. The chain uses TRBV12-3 or TRBV12-4 and TRBJ1-3; perhaps TRBD1 as D (6 bases). The CDR3 consists of 16 residues. The DNA of the CDR3 is TGTGCCAACAGTCCCGTAAGGAGGGGGGACGGAAACACCATATATTTT. This gives the protein CANSPVRRGDGNTIYF.

There are a few counts of this clonotype. The chain employs TRBV28 and TRBJ2-3, with a tentative D call TRBD2 (5 bases). The germline V gene has CDR1 MDHEN and CDR2 SYDVKM. V lost 3 bases and J lost 0, with 13 bases in between. This CDR3 has 16 residues. The CDR3 is CASSFTSRYSTDTQYF. The CDR3 DNA follows: TGTGCCAGCAGTTTCACTAGTAGATATAGCACAGATACGCAGTATTTT.

The chain recombines TRBV27 with TRBJ2-4; D unresolved. Per the germline V gene, CDR1 is MNHEY and CDR2 is SMNVEV (reference sequence). The CDR3 has 12 residues. The ends were cut back, 8 bases at V and 6 bases at J, with 11 bases in the middle. CDR3 amino acids: CASSAGPNIQYF. The CDR3 nucleotides are TGTGCCAGCTCCGCCGGGCCAAACATTCAGTACTTC.

This clonotype was counted a few times. Here the CDR3 reads CASKTGDASNQPQHF. Here the CDR3 DNA reads TGTGCCAGCAAAACAGGGGATGCGAGCAATCAGCCCCAGCATTTT. The rearrangement links TRBV6-1 to TRBJ1-5; 7 bases fit TRBD1. The CDR3 has 15 amino acids. The germline V gene has CDR1 MNHNS and CDR2 SASEGT. V was pared by 7 bases and J by 1 base, with 7 bases of the junction left unmatched.

The chain uses TRBV12-3 or TRBV12-4 and TRBJ1-1; 7 bases are a match to TRBD1. Germline trimming cut 8 bases from V and 4 bases from J; bases unmatched to any gene: 4. The CDR3 runs 12 residues. In DNA form, the CDR3 reads TGTGCCAGCCGCGAGGGGGCCACTGAAGCTTTCTTT. Residues: CASREGATEAFF.

This clonotype was seen ten or more times. The chain combines TRBV28 with TRBJ1-1; tentative D call: TRBD1 (5 bases). The V end was cut by 8 bases, the J end by 3 bases, with 10 bases between. The CDR3 sequence is 12 residues long. Germline assignment: CDR1 MDHEN and CDR2 SYDVKM. The CDR3 DNA reads as TGTGCCAGCTCCCAGGGTTACACTGAAGCTTTCTTT. It is translated as CASSQGYTEAFF. The full variable domain, completed using reference TRBV28 and TRBJ1-1, is DVKVTQSSRYLVKRTGEKVFLECVQDMDHENMFWYRQDPGLGLRLIYFSYDVKMKEKGDIPEGYSVSREKKERFSLILESASTNQTSMYLCASSQGYTEAFFGQGTRLTVV.

J is TRBJ2-1 and V is TRBV7-9; weak D call: TRBD1 (8 bases). V was shortened by 3 bases and J by 5 bases, with 17 bases between the two germline ends. From germline, CDR1 is SEHNR and CDR2 FQNEAQ (reference sequence). CDR3 size: 16 residues. In DNA, the CDR3 is TGTGCCAGCAGCTTGGAGAGCGGGACAGGAGACAATGAGCAGTTCTTC. Its protein product is CASSLESGTGDNEQFF. The full variable domain, in which reference TRBV7-9 and TRBJ2-1 provide the parts outside the CDR3, is DTGVSQNPRHKITKRGQNVTFRCDPISEHNRLYWYRQTLGQGPEFLTYFQNEAQLEKSRLLSDRFSAERPKGSFSTLEIQRTEQGDSAMYLCASSLESGTGDNEQFFGPGTRLTVL.

The rearrangement uses TRBV28 and TRBJ2-5; no reliable D call. Trimming pared 1 base from V and 2 bases from J, leaving 11 bases between. CDR1 and CDR2 from the germline V gene are MDHEN and SYDVKM. The CDR3 is made up of 15 amino acids. This CDR3 reads CASSLFGRTQETQYF. DNA of the CDR3: TGTGCCAGCAGTTTATTTGGCAGAACTCAAGAGACCCAGTACTTC.

The rearrangement uses TRBV10-2 and TRBJ1-2; D might be TRBD1 (5 bases). CDR1 is WSHSY and CDR2 is SAAADI in the germline V gene. The CDR3 consists of 16 residues. V was pared by 2 bases and J by 8 bases, with 21 bases between. CDR3 sequence (DNA): TGCGCCAGCAGTGAGGGGCCCACAGGCGCTGGAAAGGGCTACACCTTC. Amino acids: CASSEGPTGAGKGYTF.

This rearrangement joins TRBV4-1 to TRBJ2-3; weak D call: TRBD1 (5 bases). Trimming pared 0 bases from V and 1 base from J, leaving 11 bases between. CDR3 size: 16 residues. CDR1 and CDR2 (germline): MGHRA, YSYEKL. The CDR3 region has the DNA TGCGCCAGCAGCCAAGATTGGGGCCGTCGCACAGATACGCAGTATTTT. This gives the protein CASSQDWGRRTDTQYF.

This clonotype was recorded a few times. V and J are TRBV12-5 and TRBJ1-5; TRBD1 aligns across 10 bases. Germline trimming cut 3 bases from V and 3 bases from J; bases unmatched to any gene: 2. The CDR3 is 15 residues long. Germline values: CDR1 LGHNT, CDR2 FRNRAP. The CDR3 DNA follows: TGTGCTAGTGGTTTCGGGACAGGGGTCAATCAGCCCCAGCATTTT. Amino acid sequence: CASGFGTGVNQPQHF.

This chain joins TRBV11-2 and TRBJ2-5; D gene unclear. Trimming pared 4 bases from V and 0 bases from J, leaving 9 bases between. CDR3 length: 14 residues. Germline CDR1 SGHAT, CDR2 FQNNGV. Written as DNA, the CDR3 is TGTGCCAGCAGCTCGGACGGGTACCAAGAGACCCAGTACTTC. Amino acids: CASSSDGYQETQYF.

Only a few counts were recorded for this clonotype. V gene TRBV7-9 combines with J gene TRBJ2-3, with 7 bases fitting TRBD1. CDR1 SEHNR and CDR2 FQNEAQ come from the germline V gene (reference sequence). CDR3 size: 16 residues. J lost 2 bases, V lost 5 bases, and 10 bases had no gene match. The CDR3 here is CASSPRDSSATDTQYF. The CDR3 coding sequence is TGTGCCAGCAGCCCCCGGGACAGCTCGGCCACAGATACGCAGTATTTT.

The chain is built from TRBV10-3 and TRBJ2-7; maybe TRBD2 (6 bases). CDR1 is ENHRY, CDR2 SYGVKD, per germline. V was pared by 10 bases and J by 3 bases, with 19 bases between. The CDR3 totals 14 residues. In nucleotides, the CDR3 is TGTGCCACCGGGGGTGGGGGTCCGAACTACGAGCAGTACTTC. Its translation: CATGGGGPNYEQYF.

V gene TRBV19 combines with J gene TRBJ2-7; TRBD2 might be the D (5 bases). Germline CDR1 is LNHDA and CDR2 is SQIVND (reference sequence). The V gene lost 1 base and the J gene lost 4 bases, with 8 bases spanning the gap. The CDR3 runs 13 residues. The CDR3 DNA reads as TGTGCCAGTAGTATAGCGGCGGGTTACGAGCAGTACTTC. Its translation: CASSIAAGYEQYF.

There are a few counts of this clonotype. This chain connects TRBV19 to TRBJ2-7, with TRBD1 matching over 8 bases. The CDR3 is made up of 13 amino acids. Germline CDR1 LNHDA, CDR2 SQIVND (reference sequence). J was trimmed by 2 bases and V by 8 bases; bases with no gene match: 5. The DNA of the CDR3 is TGTGCCAGTTCCGGGACAGGTCCCTACGAGCAGTACTTC. This encodes CASSGTGPYEQYF. The entire variable domain, with the rest obtained from reference TRBV19 and TRBJ2-7, is as follows: DGGITQSPKYLFRKEGQNVTLSCEQNLNHDAMYWYRQDPGQGLRLIYYSQIVNDFQKGDIAEGYSVSREKKESFPLTVTSAQKNPTAFYLCASSGTGPYEQYFGPGTRLTVT.

This clonotype turned up a few times. The gene calls are TRBV4-1 and TRBJ1-1; D may be TRBD1 (6 bases). Looked up from germline, CDR1 is MGHRA and CDR2 is YSYEKL. The germline V and J ends were trimmed by 6 bases and 11 bases, with 16 bases remaining between them. CDR3 length: 12 residues. The CDR3 bases are TGCGCCAGCAGTCCAAGGCAGGGGTTGGCTTTCTTT. This translates into CASSPRQGLAFF.

This chain uses TRBV5-6 with TRBJ1-1, with a tentative D call TRBD1 (5 bases). The CDR3 has 16 amino acids. V lost 4 bases to trimming and J lost 7 bases, with 23 bases between them. The germline V gene encodes CDR1 SGHDT and CDR2 YYEEEE. The CDR3 loop reads CASSPSRGLSLGEAFF. CDR3 DNA: TGTGCCAGCAGCCCCTCCCGGGGCCTAAGTTTAGGTGAAGCTTTCTTT.

Concerning this clonotype: At one end, the junction sequence differs from germline, possibly due to a read error. The J gene is TRBJ2-7, the V gene TRBV4-1, with D perhaps TRBD1 (6 bases). Germline V lookup: CDR1 MGHRA, CDR2 YSYEKL. The length of the CDR3 is 14 residues. CDR3 DNA: TGCGCCAGCGGCCAGGGGCTCGGGTCCTACGAGCAGTACTTC. It codes for CASGQGLGSYEQYF.

This clonotype was counted only a few times. This rearrangement joins TRBV2 to TRBJ1-4, with 7 positions matching TRBD1. CDR3 length: 15 residues. V lost 2 bases to trimming and J lost 6 bases; unmatched junction nucleotides: 6. The germline V gene encodes CDR1 SNHLY and CDR2 FYNNEI. Written as DNA, the CDR3 is TGTGCCAGCAGTGAACAGGGGGGGAGATATGAAAAACTGTTTTTT. This codes for CASSEQGGRYEKLFF.